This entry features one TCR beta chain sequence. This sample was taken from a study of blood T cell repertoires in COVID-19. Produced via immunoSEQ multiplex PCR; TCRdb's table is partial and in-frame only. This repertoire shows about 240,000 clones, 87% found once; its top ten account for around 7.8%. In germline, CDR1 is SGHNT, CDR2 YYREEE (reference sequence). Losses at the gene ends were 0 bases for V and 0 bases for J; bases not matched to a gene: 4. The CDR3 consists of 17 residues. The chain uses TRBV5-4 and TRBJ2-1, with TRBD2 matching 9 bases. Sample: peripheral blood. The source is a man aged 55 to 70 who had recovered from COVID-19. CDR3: CASSLEGGGGSYNEQFF. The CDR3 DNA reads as TGTGCCAGCAGCTTGGAAGGCGGGGGGGGCTCCTACAATGAGCAGTTCTTC.